This T cell receptor (beta chain) derives from a study of CD8+ T cells in alopecia areata. Looking at the study overall: A regimen of oral tofacitinib, 5 to 10 mg twice daily, was given to treated patients.

Described treatment: oral pan-JAK inhibitor, 5-10 mg twice daily. This CDR3 contains 15 residues. Germline-derived CDR1 and CDR2 are MNHEY and SVGAGI. Trimming at V came to 5 bases and at J to 6 bases, leaving 10 bases not matched to a gene. Following extraction, RNA underwent reverse transcription to cDNA, which served as the sequencing template. TCRdb's copy holds only in-frame clones and misses some; the assay was immunoSEQ multiplex PCR. The sample has fewer than 250,000 clones; less than 45% are singletons. The sequence was collected from a human donor with alopecia areata. The rearrangement joins TRBV6-5 to TRBJ1-5; 7 bases match TRBD1. Source: CD4+ T cells sorted from blood, taken around week 37, from a patient treated with tofacitinib. DNA for the CDR3: TGTGCCAGCAGTCCCCGACAGGGAACGGGTCAGCCCCAGCATTTT. Encoded protein: CASSPRQGTGQPQHF.